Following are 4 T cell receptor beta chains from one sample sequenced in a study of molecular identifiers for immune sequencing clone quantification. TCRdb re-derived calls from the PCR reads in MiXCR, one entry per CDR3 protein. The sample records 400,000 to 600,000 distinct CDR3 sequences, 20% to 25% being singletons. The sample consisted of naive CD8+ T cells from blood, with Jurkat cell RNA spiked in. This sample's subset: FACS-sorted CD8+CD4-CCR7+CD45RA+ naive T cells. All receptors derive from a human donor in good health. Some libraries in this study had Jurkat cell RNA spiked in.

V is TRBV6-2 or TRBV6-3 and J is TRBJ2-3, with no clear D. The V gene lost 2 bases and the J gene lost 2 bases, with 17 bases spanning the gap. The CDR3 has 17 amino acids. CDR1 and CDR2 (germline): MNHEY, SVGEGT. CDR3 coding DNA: TGTGCCAGCAGTTACACGCCCTCGGACCATTTCACAGATACGCAGTATTTT. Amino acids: CASSYTPSDHFTDTQYF.

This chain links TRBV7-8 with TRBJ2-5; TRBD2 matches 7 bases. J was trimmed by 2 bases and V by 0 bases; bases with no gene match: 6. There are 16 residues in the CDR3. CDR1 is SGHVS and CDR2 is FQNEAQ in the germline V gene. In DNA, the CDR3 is TGTGCCAGCAGCTTAGCTTGGGGGGGGATTCAAGAGACCCAGTACTTC. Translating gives CASSLAWGGIQETQYF.

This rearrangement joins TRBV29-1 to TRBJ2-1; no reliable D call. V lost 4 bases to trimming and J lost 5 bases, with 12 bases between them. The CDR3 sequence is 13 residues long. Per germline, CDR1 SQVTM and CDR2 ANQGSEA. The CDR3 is CSVVAGDHNEQFF. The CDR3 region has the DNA TGCAGCGTTGTCGCTGGCGACCACAATGAGCAGTTCTTC.

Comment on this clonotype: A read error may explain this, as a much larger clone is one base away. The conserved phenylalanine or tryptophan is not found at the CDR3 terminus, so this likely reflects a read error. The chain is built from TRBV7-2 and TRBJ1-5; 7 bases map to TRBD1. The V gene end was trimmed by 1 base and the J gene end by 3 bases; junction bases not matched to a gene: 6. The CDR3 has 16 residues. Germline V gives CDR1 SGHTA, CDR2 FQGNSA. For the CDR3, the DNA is TGTGCCAGCAGCTTAGGTTCTGGACAGGACAATCAGCCCCAGCATCTT. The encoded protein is CASSLGSGQDNQPQHL.